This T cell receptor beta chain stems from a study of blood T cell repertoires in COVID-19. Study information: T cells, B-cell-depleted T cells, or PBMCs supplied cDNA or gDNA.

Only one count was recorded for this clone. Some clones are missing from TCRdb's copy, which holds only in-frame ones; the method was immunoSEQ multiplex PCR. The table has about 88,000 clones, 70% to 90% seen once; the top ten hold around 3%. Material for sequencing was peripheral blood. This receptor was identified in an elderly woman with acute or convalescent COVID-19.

CDR3 DNA: TGTGCCAGCAGTCTTCCGGGACTAGCAAGCACAGATACGCAGTATTTT. As protein: CASSLPGLASTDTQYF. This chain joins TRBV28 and TRBJ2-3, with 9 positions matching TRBD2. Germline V CDR1 and CDR2: MDHEN, SYDVKM. V gave up 5 bases and J gave up 0 bases; unmatched junction bases: 6. There are 16 residues in the CDR3.